This entry features one TCR beta chain sequence. Its antigen remains unidentified. This sample was included in a study of T cells expressing NK-cell markers. Study at large: Sorted CD3+CD56+NKG2C+, CD3+CD56+NKG2C- and CD3+CD56-NKG2C+ T cells provided the TCR beta repertoires.

Whole-study findings and limits: It remained uncertain whether the expanded NKG2C+ T cell clones were specific for HCMV antigens.

A 5'RACE template switching approach incorporating UMIs was used to make TCR beta cDNA. TCRdb reprocessed the 5' RACE reads, keeping one entry per CDR3 protein, no DNA. Across roughly 430,000 distinct CDR3 sequences, the top ten clones capture 6% to 8% of the sample. The CDR3 loop spans 17 amino acids. Germline V lookup: CDR1 SGDLS, CDR2 YYNGEE. The sequenced material came from blood T cells: a sorted CD56 or NKG2C T cell subset, CD4+ or CD8+ T cells, or bulk PBMC T cells (not recorded which). The clonotype comes from a woman between 18 and 70 years old in good health. The chain has TRBV9 and TRBJ2-3; TCRdb designates TRBD1, a call that cannot be tested without DNA. The CDR3 here is CASSVARVRGAGDTQYF.